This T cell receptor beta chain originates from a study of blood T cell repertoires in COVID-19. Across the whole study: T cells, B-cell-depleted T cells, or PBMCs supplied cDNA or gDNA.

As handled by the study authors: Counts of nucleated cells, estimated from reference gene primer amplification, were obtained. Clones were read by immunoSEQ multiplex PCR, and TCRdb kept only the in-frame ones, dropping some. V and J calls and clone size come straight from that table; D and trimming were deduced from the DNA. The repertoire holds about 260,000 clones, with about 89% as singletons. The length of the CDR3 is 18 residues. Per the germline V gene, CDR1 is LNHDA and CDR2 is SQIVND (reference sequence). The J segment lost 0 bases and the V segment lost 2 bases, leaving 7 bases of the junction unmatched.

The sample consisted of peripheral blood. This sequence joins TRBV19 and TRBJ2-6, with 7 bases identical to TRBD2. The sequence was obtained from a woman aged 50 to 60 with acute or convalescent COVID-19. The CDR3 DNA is TGTGCCAGTAGTATACGGCGCGGGGGACTCTCTGGGGCCAACGTCCTGACTTTC. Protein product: CASSIRRGGLSGANVLTF.